This T cell receptor (beta chain) was sequenced in a study of T cell responses to AZD1222 COVID-19 vaccine. On this clone: What it binds is not known.

Sequencing used immunoSEQ multiplex PCR; TCRdb keeps in-frame clones, though not all of them. The sample carries 150,000 to 200,000 clones, around 87% recorded once. Study results and caveats: Of the AZD1222 recipients, only five to seven were seropositive at baseline.

Trimming left V 0 bases short and J 1 base short, with 13 bases between. Looked up from germline, CDR1 is SGHKS and CDR2 is YYEKEE (reference sequence). There are 17 residues in the CDR3. Specimen: peripheral blood, collected on day 0 of MenACWY control vaccination. This sequence joins TRBV5-5 and TRBJ2-2; D not resolved. The sequence was obtained from an adult in good health. The CDR3 nucleotides read TGTGCCAGCAGCTTGGCCAGAGGTGCGATGAACACCGGGGAGCTGTTTTTT. The encoded protein is CASSLARGAMNTGELFF.